Listed here are 17 T cell receptor beta chains from one sample, sequenced in a study of shared clonotypes between healthy human individuals. Using immunoSEQ multiplex PCR, the repertoire was profiled, and TCRdb retains in-frame clones only, with some absent. Of about 960,000 clones in the sample, approximately 80% were seen once. Sequenced: memory CD4+ T cells sorted from blood. This sample's subset: CD45RA-negative fraction. All receptors derive from a young man in good health.

This rearrangement joins TRBV5-6 to TRBJ1-2, with TRBD1 matching 7 bases. Trimming at V came to 4 bases and at J to 4 bases, leaving 4 bases not matched to a gene. The CDR3 is 13 residues long. Germline V CDR1 and CDR2: SGHDT, YYEEEE. The CDR3 DNA sequence: TGTGCCAGCAGCAACCGGGACAGCTATGGCTACACCTTC. Its protein product is CASSNRDSYGYTF.

This clone was seen at least ten times. The J gene is TRBJ2-2, the V gene TRBV5-4; a weak D match, TRBD2 (6 bases). CDR3 length equals 13 residues. The germline V gene has CDR1 SGHNT and CDR2 YYREEE (reference sequence). V was shortened by 4 bases and J by 6 bases, with 10 bases between the two germline ends. The CDR3 nucleotides read TGTGCCAGCAGCCCCCGACTAGCCGGGGAGCTGTTTTTT. Its protein is CASSPRLAGELFF.

In this sample, this clone turned up a few times. The chain joins TRBV5-5 to TRBJ1-4; D gene uncertain. The germline V gene encodes CDR1 SGHKS and CDR2 YYEKEE (reference sequence). The CDR3 has 15 residues. V shed 0 bases and J shed 0 bases, with 6 bases lying between them. CDR3 loop: CASSLEGTTNEKLFF. In DNA form, the CDR3 reads TGTGCCAGCAGCTTGGAAGGAACAACTAATGAAAAACTGTTTTTT.

This clone was recorded a few times. This rearrangement joins TRBV21-1 to TRBJ1-4; the table's D call TRBD1 went unverified against the DNA. TRBV21-1 is deemed a pseudogene. The CDR3 has 17 amino acids. In nucleotides, the CDR3 is TGTGCCAGCAGCGAGGGACAGGGGTTTTCAACTAATGAAAAACTGTTTTTT. Amino acids: CASSEGQGFSTNEKLFF.

Note on this clone: At the DNA level, this CDR3 is encoded by other sequences in the same sample as well. The chain couples TRBV11-2 to TRBJ1-3; D may be TRBD1 (5 bases). There are 15 residues in the CDR3. V gave up 3 bases and J gave up 0 bases, with 9 bases separating them. Germline V gives CDR1 SGHAT, CDR2 FQNNGV. The CDR3, as DNA: TGTGCCAGCAGCTTGGGGCTGTCCTCTGGAAACACCATATATTTT. Its translation: CASSLGLSSGNTIYF.

The CDR3 region has the DNA TGCAGCGTTGAAGAGAGAGGGGACAGCCGCAATGAGCAGTTCTTC. Protein sequence: CSVEERGDSRNEQFF. This rearrangement joins TRBV29-1 to TRBJ2-1; 7 nucleotides line up with TRBD1. The length of the CDR3 is 15 residues. Germline loops: CDR1 SQVTM, CDR2 ANQGSEA. The V segment lost 0 bases and the J segment 6 bases; nucleotides outside the gene matches: 8.

The sample holds a few counts of this clone. The J gene is TRBJ2-2, the V gene TRBV4-3; D is ambiguous. Germline CDR1 LGHNA, CDR2 YSLEER. V lost 1 base to trimming and J lost 6 bases, with 9 bases between them. This CDR3 is built from 14 residues. In DNA, the CDR3 is TGCGCCAGCAGCCAAGCTCGGGCGGCCGGGGAGCTGTTTTTT. Translated, it gives CASSQARAAGELFF.

The V gene is TRBV5-4, the J gene TRBJ2-5; 11 positions match TRBD2. CDR1 and CDR2 from the germline V gene are SGHNT and YYREEE (reference sequence). Germline trimming cut 4 bases from V and 0 bases from J; bases unmatched to any gene: 5. The CDR3 consists of 16 residues. The DNA for the CDR3 is TGTGCCAGCAGCCGGAGACTAGCGGGGTACCAAGAGACCCAGTACTTC. Protein sequence: CASSRRLAGYQETQYF.

This clone came up once. The chain couples TRBV7-2 to TRBJ2-4; D might be TRBD1 (6 bases). The germline V gene has CDR1 SGHTA and CDR2 FQGNSA. CDR3 size: 12 residues. Trimming removed 5 bases from V and 6 bases from J, with 8 bases in between. The CDR3 DNA reads TGTGCCAGCAGCAAGGACAGAAACATTCAGTACTTC. Amino acids: CASSKDRNIQYF.

Of note for this clone: Additional DNA sequences in this sample encode the identical CDR3. The gene calls are TRBV19 and TRBJ1-2, with D possibly TRBD1 on 6 matching bases. The germline V and J ends were trimmed by 3 bases and 4 bases, with 12 bases remaining between them. Germline V lookup: CDR1 LNHDA, CDR2 SQIVND (reference sequence). The CDR3 is 14 residues long. Written as DNA, the CDR3 is TGTGCCAGTAGTATTGAGGGACAAATCTATGGCTACACCTTC. Protein product: CASSIEGQIYGYTF. The full variable domain, its missing parts supplied by reference TRBV19 and TRBJ1-2, is DGGITQSPKYLFRKEGQNVTLSCEQNLNHDAMYWYRQDPGQGLRLIYYSQIVNDFQKGDIAEGYSVSREKKESFPLTVTSAQKNPTAFYLCASSIEGQIYGYTFGSGTRLTVV.

This chain uses TRBV5-5 with TRBJ2-7; D is unclear. Trimming took 6 bases from V and 1 from J, leaving 17 bases between them. The CDR3 has 15 residues. Germline values: CDR1 SGHKS, CDR2 YYEKEE (reference sequence). The CDR3 loop is CASTANPGASYEQYF. In DNA form, the CDR3 reads TGTGCCAGCACGGCTAACCCGGGTGCATCCTACGAGCAGTACTTC.

J is TRBJ1-3 and V is TRBV6-1; weak D call: TRBD1 (6 bases). V lost 6 bases and J 0 bases, leaving 12 bases between the germline ends. CDR1 is MNHNS and CDR2 is SASEGT in the germline V gene. The CDR3 extends over 15 amino acids. CDR3 in amino acids: CASRLGAYSGNTIYF. The CDR3 coding sequence is TGTGCCAGCAGATTGGGGGCCTACTCTGGAAACACCATATATTTT.

The rearrangement joins TRBV7-2 to TRBJ2-2; 9 bases agree with TRBD2. The trim removed 0 bases at V and 7 bases at J, leaving 9 bases unmatched. Germline CDR1 and CDR2: SGHTA and FQGNSA. This CDR3 has 17 residues. The CDR3 region has the DNA TGTGCCAGCAGCTTAGCATTTAGCGGGGGAATAGGCGGGGAGCTGTTTTTT. It is translated as CASSLAFSGGIGGELFF.

V and J are TRBV4-1 and TRBJ2-1; tentatively, D is TRBD1 or TRBD2 (6 bases each). The CDR3 length is 16 residues. Germline lookup yields CDR1 MGHRA and CDR2 YSYEKL. The V gene lost 1 base and the J gene lost 1 base, with 11 bases spanning the gap. CDR3 sequence (DNA): TGCGCCAGCAGCCAAGGGGGGGCCCGGTCCTACAATGAGCAGTTCTTC. This translates into CASSQGGARSYNEQFF.

The CDR3 nucleotides are TGTGCCAGCAGTCCAATTGACAGGGGGTCGCAGTATTTT. This translates into CASSPIDRGSQYF. The rearrangement links TRBV2 to TRBJ2-3, with TRBD1 matching 9 bases. Germline CDR1 reads SNHLY; CDR2 reads FYNNEI. V dropped 5 bases and J dropped 10; count of bases not matched to a gene: 7. The CDR3 is 13 residues long.

The rearrangement joins TRBV28 to TRBJ1-2, with D perhaps TRBD1 (5 bases). Trimming took off 7 bases at V and 0 bases at J, with 24 bases between the two ends. The CDR3 length is 18 residues. Per the germline V gene, CDR1 is MDHEN and CDR2 is SYDVKM. The CDR3 loop reads CASKILGPVDRSNYGYTF. CDR3 DNA sequence: TGTGCCAGCAAAATACTGGGCCCTGTAGACAGATCTAACTATGGCTACACCTTC.

The chain employs TRBV18 and TRBJ2-3; possibly TRBD2 for D (6 bases). CDR1 and CDR2 from the germline V gene are KGHSH and LQKENI. Trimming took 0 bases from V and 0 from J, leaving 13 bases between them. The length of the CDR3 is 17 residues. Here the CDR3 DNA reads TGTGCCAGCTCACCACCGGTCGGGGGAGTCAGCACAGATACGCAGTATTTT. Translating gives CASSPPVGGVSTDTQYF.